Below are 11 T cell receptor beta chains sequenced from a single sample in a study of T-cell reconstitution after alpha-beta-depleted transplantation in children. Preparing the TCRbeta library involved the use of unique molecular identifiers. From the PCR reads, TCRdb called clonotypes with MiXCR, one entry per CDR3 protein. The sample consists of hundreds of thousands of distinct CDR3 sequences, under 9.5% of them appearing once. The sample in question was PBMCs, mostly from graft donor cells, obtained 180 days after TCRalphabeta/CD19-depleted stem cell transplant. These receptors were collected from a male patient younger than 18 who had a stem cell transplant for acute lymphoblastic leukemia, so the T cells may come from the graft donor.

Concerning this clonotype itself: One junction end does not reproduce the germline sequence, and a read error may be involved. CDR3 protein: CACSFLLAGHNEQFF. The CDR3 nucleotides are TGTGCCTGCAGTTTTCTTTTAGCGGGGCACAATGAGCAGTTCTTC. V usage is TRBV12-3 or TRBV12-4 and J usage is TRBJ2-1, with 8 bases lining up with TRBD2. The CDR3 length is 15 residues.

This clonotype was recorded at least ten times. The chain couples TRBV20-1 to TRBJ2-1; D gene ambiguous. This CDR3 contains 10 residues. The ends were cut back, 4 bases at V and 11 bases at J, with 9 bases in the middle. CDR1 is DFQATT and CDR2 is SNEGSKA in the germline V gene (reference sequence). The CDR3 sequence: CSATGRKQFF. CDR3 in DNA: TGCAGTGCTACTGGACGGAAGCAGTTCTTC.

This clonotype has at least ten counts. The chain uses TRBV7-2 and TRBJ2-3; either TRBD1 or TRBD2 may fit D (6 bases each). This CDR3 spans 16 amino acids. The ends were cut back, 4 bases at V and 0 bases at J, with 14 bases in the middle. CDR1 and CDR2 from the germline V gene are SGHTA and FQGNSA. CDR3 amino acids: CASSSWRGSSTDTQYF. In nucleotides, the CDR3 is TGTGCCAGCAGCTCCTGGAGGGGGTCTAGCACAGATACGCAGTATTTT.

In this sample, this clonotype turned up many times. The chain is built from TRBV5-1 and TRBJ2-7, with 9 bases that match TRBD1. J gave up 3 bases and V 6 bases, and 13 bases lay outside the gene matches. This CDR3 is 16 amino acids long. Germline loops: CDR1 SGHRS, CDR2 YFSETQ. The CDR3 nucleotides are TGCGCCAGCACCCCTCTTGGGCGGACAGGGGTCTACGAGCAGTACTTC. Its translation is CASTPLGRTGVYEQYF.

The chain has TRBV6-2 or TRBV6-3 and TRBJ1-1, with D unresolved. The CDR3 covers 16 residues. V dropped 1 base and J dropped 1 base, with 13 bases sitting between them. The germline CDR1 and CDR2 sequences are MNHEY and SVGEGT. This CDR3 reads CASSYWREQKNTEAFF. The DNA for the CDR3 is TGTGCCAGCAGTTACTGGAGAGAACAAAAGAACACTGAAGCTTTCTTT.

Ten or more counts support this clonotype. V usage is TRBV6-2 or TRBV6-3 and J usage is TRBJ2-1; a weak D match, TRBD2 (5 bases). Germline CDR1 MNHEY, CDR2 SVGEGT. Trimming took 6 bases from V and 9 from J, leaving 12 bases between them. This CDR3 region has 12 residues. This CDR3 is CASSPPGIEQFF. The CDR3 nucleotides read TGTGCCAGCAGCCCCCCCGGGATTGAGCAGTTCTTC.

This clonotype was recorded many times. The genes are TRBV29-1 and TRBJ2-5, with D perhaps matching TRBD1 (6 bases). V lost 2 bases and J 1 base, leaving 14 bases between the germline ends. Per the germline V gene, CDR1 is SQVTM and CDR2 is ANQGSEA. CDR3 length equals 15 residues. CDR3 residues: CSVEQRGSSQETQYF. The CDR3 coding sequence is TGCAGCGTTGAACAAAGGGGGAGTTCCCAAGAGACCCAGTACTTC.

This clonotype was counted ten times or more. The chain carries TRBV18 and TRBJ2-7; D possibly corresponds to TRBD1 (6 bases). The CDR3 has 14 residues. The germline V and J ends were trimmed by 3 bases and 0 bases, with 9 bases remaining between them. In germline, CDR1 is KGHSH, CDR2 LQKENI. In nucleotides, the CDR3 is TGTGCCAGCTCACCGGACAGACTCTCCTACGAGCAGTACTTC. It encodes CASSPDRLSYEQYF.

This clonotype was recorded at least ten times. This rearrangement joins TRBV7-6 to TRBJ2-1; D unresolved. With 1 base removed from V and 8 bases from J, the gap between germline ends came to 9 bases. The length of the CDR3 is 13 residues. CDR1 is SGHVS, CDR2 FNYEAQ, per germline. CDR3 sequence: CASSLGVFDEQFF. The CDR3 nucleotides are TGTGCCAGCAGCTTAGGGGTATTCGATGAGCAGTTCTTC.

This clonotype has at least ten counts. This chain connects TRBV21-1 to TRBJ1-1; TRBD1, the table's D call, lacks a check against the DNA. TRBV21-1 is a pseudogene segment. The CDR3 is 17 amino acids. The CDR3 loop is CASSTQRDREGNTEAFF. The CDR3 DNA reads as TGTGCCAGCAGCACCCAACGGGACAGGGAAGGGAACACTGAAGCTTTCTTT.

This chain uses TRBV7-6 with TRBJ2-5; D ambiguous. Trimming cost V 2 bases and J 5 bases, with 9 bases left between them. The CDR3 is 13 amino acids. CDR1 is SGHVS, CDR2 FNYEAQ, per germline. The CDR3 spells CASSLPGAETQYF. CDR3 nucleotide sequence: TGTGCCAGCAGCTTACCCGGCGCGGAGACCCAGTACTTC.